The TCR beta chain described here comes from a study of blood T cell repertoires in COVID-19. Some clones are missing from TCRdb's copy, which holds only in-frame ones; the method was immunoSEQ multiplex PCR. The sample lists about 72,000 clones; about nine tenths were seen once. V lost 2 bases to trimming and J lost 5 bases; unmatched junction nucleotides: 4. The CDR3 runs 14 residues. Per the germline V gene, CDR1 is SQVTM and CDR2 is ANQGSEA. The sequence was collected from a human donor in a cohort sampled during active COVID-19. Material for sequencing was peripheral blood. The rearrangement uses TRBV29-1 and TRBJ1-4; TRBD1 aligns across 8 bases. The CDR3 is CSVEQGAGNEKLFF. The CDR3 nucleotides read TGCAGCGTTGAACAGGGGGCTGGGAATGAAAAACTGTTTTTT.